The 21 T cell receptor beta chains below were found in one sample sequenced in a study of patients and donors after allogeneic stem cell transplantation. TCRdb used MiXCR to reprocess the RT-PCR reads, holding one entry per CDR3 protein. This sample has about a million distinct CDR3 sequences; approximately 19% occur once, and the top ten carry 5% to 7.5%. Material for sequencing was blood, either unsorted or a sorted T cell fraction (not recorded which). All receptors come from a human donor who was either an allogeneic HSCT recipient or a stem cell or donor lymphocyte infusion donor (not recorded which). It is not recorded whose cells these are; they may come from a transplant donor.

The rearrangement joins TRBV12-3 or TRBV12-4 to TRBJ1-1; tentatively, D is TRBD1 (5 bases). The CDR3 spans 12 residues. Between the trimmed V and J ends, which lost 3 bases and 6 bases, there was a span of 8 bases. CDR3 in DNA: TGTGCCAGCAGTTTCGGACACCCTGAAGCTTTCTTT. Translating it yields CASSFGHPEAFF.

The chain has TRBV20-1 and TRBJ2-7; tentative D call: TRBD2 (5 bases). Germline values: CDR1 DFQATT, CDR2 SNEGSKA (reference sequence). This CDR3 comprises 15 residues. Between the trimmed V and J ends, which lost 0 bases and 6 bases, there was a span of 18 bases. This CDR3 is CSARDPRRSSGEQYF. CDR3 nucleotide sequence: TGCAGTGCTAGAGACCCCCGGAGGTCCAGCGGCGAGCAGTACTTC.

This clonotype appeared a few times. The chain employs TRBV2 and TRBJ2-5; D may be TRBD1 (6 bases). The CDR3 has 15 amino acids. Trimming left V 9 bases short and J 4 bases short, with 21 bases between. Germline V gene lookup returns CDR1 SNHLY and CDR2 FYNNEI. In DNA form, the CDR3 reads TGTGCCAGATCCGGGACACCCGCGATCGGAGAGACCCAGTACTTC. Its translation: CARSGTPAIGETQYF.

Only a few counts were recorded for this clonotype. The rearrangement joins TRBV5-6 to TRBJ2-7; unclear D gene. Germline CDR1 is SGHDT and CDR2 is YYEEEE. The germline V and J ends were trimmed by 0 bases and 6 bases, with 10 bases remaining between them. The CDR3 totals 13 residues. CDR3 residues: CASSLANRPEQYF. The CDR3 DNA sequence: TGTGCCAGCAGCTTGGCCAATAGGCCCGAGCAGTACTTC.

The CDR3 DNA reads TGTGCCAGCAGCCCTAGTTGGGGCAAGGATGAGCAGTTCTTC. It is translated as CASSPSWGKDEQFF. The V gene is TRBV3-1, the J gene TRBJ2-1; tentatively, D is TRBD1 (5 bases). V lost 4 bases and J lost 8, with 15 bases in between. This CDR3 has 14 residues. Germline CDR1 is LGHDT and CDR2 is YNNKEL (reference sequence).

The gene calls are TRBV7-8 and TRBJ1-3; TRBD1 might be the D (6 bases). CDR3 size: 14 residues. V shed 5 bases and J shed 2 bases, with 10 bases lying between them. Germline loops: CDR1 SGHVS, CDR2 FQNEAQ. CDR3 amino acids: CASSKQGTGNTIYF. The CDR3 DNA follows: TGTGCCAGCAGCAAACAGGGAACTGGAAACACCATATATTTT.

The V and J genes are TRBV6-1 and TRBJ2-1, with 7 bases aligning to TRBD1. CDR1 is MNHNS, CDR2 SASEGT, per germline. CDR3 length: 15 residues. V lost 6 bases and J lost 4; bases outside the gene matches: 9. In nucleotides, the CDR3 is TGTGCCAGCAGCCGGACCGGGACAGCTTACAATGAGCAGTTCTTC. Its translation is CASSRTGTAYNEQFF.

The rearrangement uses TRBV11-2 and TRBJ2-1; tentatively, D is TRBD1 or TRBD2 (6 bases each). The CDR3 has 15 amino acids. CDR1 SGHAT and CDR2 FQNNGV come from the germline V gene. Trimming pared 6 bases from V and 8 bases from J, leaving 20 bases between. The CDR3 is CASRRSGQGGYEQFF. Here the CDR3 DNA reads TGTGCCAGCAGACGTAGCGGTCAAGGGGGGTATGAGCAGTTCTTC.

This clonotype was picked up a small number of times. The J gene is TRBJ1-6, the V gene TRBV25-1; D unresolved. V was cut by 1 base and J by 11 bases, with 12 bases left in between. CDR3 size: 14 residues. Germline V gives CDR1 MGHDK, CDR2 SYGVNS. In nucleotides, the CDR3 is TGTGCCAGCAGTGAATGGGAGGGCAAAACACCCCTCCACTTT. This codes for CASSEWEGKTPLHF.

This clonotype was counted a few times. J is TRBJ1-2 and V is TRBV12-5; the D gene is possibly TRBD1 (6 bases). Trimming shortened V by 8 bases and J by 8 bases, and 15 bases separated the two germline ends. Germline CDR1 is LGHNT and CDR2 is FRNRAP. There are 12 residues in the CDR3. CDR3 protein: CASSRGSGGYTF. The CDR3, as DNA: TGTGCTAGTAGCAGGGGCTCGGGCGGCTACACCTTC.

V usage is TRBV12-3 or TRBV12-4 and J usage is TRBJ1-2; D is perhaps TRBD1 (5 bases). Trimming cost V 3 bases and J 2 bases, with 13 bases left between them. The CDR3 contains 15 residues. CDR3 region: CASSFEGRDNYGYTF. CDR3 DNA sequence: TGTGCCAGCAGTTTCGAGGGCAGGGACAACTATGGCTACACCTTC.

The chain links TRBV29-1 to TRBJ2-7, with TRBD2 matching 8 bases. Germline CDR1 SQVTM, CDR2 ANQGSEA. This CDR3 comprises 13 residues. V trimming: 7 bases; J trimming: 0 bases; junction bases outside the gene matches: 5. The CDR3 nucleotides read TGCAGCGCCAGACTAGCGAACTCCTACGAGCAGTACTTC. Protein sequence: CSARLANSYEQYF.

V usage is TRBV24-1 and J usage is TRBJ1-1; 8 bases align to TRBD1. The germline gives CDR1 KGHDR, CDR2 SFDVKD. CDR3 length: 16 amino acids. Trimming took 4 bases from V and 1 from J; bases not matched to a gene: 7. The CDR3 sequence: CATSEGGTGTNTEAFF. The CDR3 nucleotides read TGTGCCACCAGTGAGGGCGGGACAGGAACGAACACTGAAGCTTTCTTT.

J is TRBJ2-6 and V is TRBV27; 7 bases map to TRBD1. This CDR3 spans 17 amino acids. CDR1 MNHEY and CDR2 SMNVEV come from the germline V gene (reference sequence). With 1 base clipped from V and 0 bases from J, the junction kept 3 bases outside the gene matches. CDR3 region: CASSLWTGLSGANVLTF. The CDR3 DNA reads as TGTGCCAGCAGTTTATGGACAGGTCTCTCTGGGGCCAACGTCCTGACTTTC.

This clonotype showed up many times. The genes are TRBV12-3 or TRBV12-4 and TRBJ1-1; D gene unclear. This CDR3 is 15 amino acids long. With 1 base removed from V and 0 bases from J, the gap between germline ends came to 9 bases. This CDR3 reads CASSLGAQLNTEAFF. Here the CDR3 DNA reads TGTGCCAGCAGTTTAGGGGCACAGCTGAACACTGAAGCTTTCTTT.

This clonotype was seen once. V usage is TRBV19 and J usage is TRBJ2-1, with D uncertain. Germline V gene data show CDR1 as LNHDA and CDR2 as SQIVND (reference sequence). Between the trimmed V and J ends, which lost 4 bases and 6 bases, there was a span of 10 bases. This CDR3 spans 13 amino acids. The CDR3 DNA follows: TGTGCCAGTAGTACCCCGATGGTCAATGAGCAGTTCTTC. It encodes CASSTPMVNEQFF.

This clonotype was seen a handful of times. The DNA for the CDR3 is TGTGCCAGCAGCTTAGGGCAGGGGCCTGCATATGGCTACACCTTC. Protein sequence: CASSLGQGPAYGYTF. This chain connects TRBV7-6 to TRBJ1-2; D is perhaps TRBD1 (6 bases). The CDR3 extends over 15 amino acids. CDR1 is SGHVS and CDR2 is FNYEAQ in the germline V gene. Trimming stripped 1 base from V and 5 bases from J, with 14 bases between.

V gene TRBV12-5 combines with J gene TRBJ2-2; TRBD2 agrees at 14 bases. The trim removed 2 bases at V and 0 bases at J, leaving 5 bases unmatched. The CDR3 has 19 residues. CDR1 LGHNT and CDR2 FRNRAP come from the germline V gene. For the CDR3, the DNA is TGTGCTAGTGGTTTGCTGGGACTAGCGGGGGCCCCGAACACCGGGGAGCTGTTTTTT. It specifies CASGLLGLAGAPNTGELFF.

The V and J genes are TRBV29-1 and TRBJ2-3; D could derive from TRBD1 or TRBD2 (7 bases each). The germline gives CDR1 SQVTM, CDR2 ANQGSEA. This CDR3 has 14 amino acids. V shed 3 bases and J shed 8 bases, with 18 bases lying between them. The CDR3 DNA reads as TGCAGCGTTGACGATTCAGGGGGGGCGAGTACGCAGTATTTT. This encodes CSVDDSGGASTQYF.

The chain couples TRBV29-1 to TRBJ2-1, with D unresolved. Looked up from germline, CDR1 is SQVTM and CDR2 is ANQGSEA. The length of the CDR3 is 11 residues. Deletions cut 6 bases from V and 5 bases from J, with 8 bases between. The CDR3 coding sequence is TGCAGCGTACAATTTAACAATGAGCAGTTCTTC. This encodes CSVQFNNEQFF.

The chain joins TRBV20-1 to TRBJ2-4; 9 bases match TRBD2. The CDR3 contains 16 residues. The J segment lost 0 bases and the V segment lost 4 bases, leaving 7 bases of the junction unmatched. CDR1 DFQATT and CDR2 SNEGSKA come from the germline V gene (reference sequence). The CDR3 here is CSAILAGGLAKNIQYF. CDR3 bases: TGCAGTGCTATTCTGGCGGGGGGGCTAGCCAAAAACATTCAGTACTTC.